This T cell receptor (beta chain) was sequenced during a study of blood T cell repertoires in COVID-19 (dated by TCRdb to 2020 to 2021). For context, the study as a whole: The collaborator samples originated in the United States, Italy and Spain and spanned the acute and convalescent phases of COVID-19. The repertoires were made available in a free public database intended to serve as a resource for research on the immune response to SARS-CoV-2. The dataset comprised deeply sampled blood TCRbeta repertoires from subjects exposed to, actively infected with, or recovered from COVID-19. The samples were drawn from the first 160 participants of the ongoing ImmuneRACE study and from over 950 subjects provided by 6 global collaborators. HLA class I and class II types, where available, came from metadata supplied by the sample provider rather than from assay-based typing. The sample metadata nearly always contained a de-identified subject ID, COVID-19 status, age in years and sex. The prospective study material was composed of cDNA or gDNA derived from T cells, B-cell-depleted T cells, or PBMCs. Here is what the overall study found, with its caveats: Clinical and demographic metadata were provided uncurated, with the amount varying by source and participant.

The CDR3 sequence holds 14 residues, the cysteine and phenylalanine included. The kept DNA is CDR3 alone, 42 bases in frame from the first base. CDR1 GTSNPN and CDR2 SVGIG are derived from the germline V gene (reference sequence). The junction carries 9 bases between V and J, which are trimmed by 3 bases and 0 bases respectively. Regarding this clone: No antigen is known for it. No base qualities exist here, and no much larger clone lies one base off it.

The collaborating institutions used their own protocols to collect whole blood in K2EDTA tubes. Collaborator samples were shipped for TCRbeta analysis as frozen whole blood, isolated PBMCs, or DNA extracted from either sample type. TCRbeta CDR3 regions were amplified from genomic DNA by means of the immunoSEQ Assay, a bias-controlled multiplex PCR. The study's own analysis went as follows. Within the assay, amplification of reference gene primers was used to estimate how many nucleated cells each sample contained. Sequence reads were collapsed and filtered to measure the absolute abundance of every unique TCRbeta CDR3 rearrangement. For each sample, productive Simpson clonality was calculated by taking the square root of Simpson's diversity index across productive rearrangements. Not all clones reach the TCRdb copy of this immuneACCESS table, which keeps in-frame sequences only. Checked studies attribute under half of the gap to unresolved V genes and leave the rest unexplained. V, J and clone size derive from that table, while D and trimming were established from the DNA sequence. In this sample the table shows 45,000 to 65,000 clones, about four fifths of which occur a single time. The ten largest clonotypes hold approximately 5.3% of the sample.

The sequence was collected from a woman aged 60 to 75 with acute or convalescent COVID-19. Rearrangement joined TRBV30 to TRBJ1-3; no D gene is confidently identified. The specimen sequenced was peripheral blood. Here the CDR3 is given as CAWSPGISGNTIYF. The sequenced DNA: TGTGCCTGGAGCCCGGGGATCTCTGGAAACACCATATATTTT.